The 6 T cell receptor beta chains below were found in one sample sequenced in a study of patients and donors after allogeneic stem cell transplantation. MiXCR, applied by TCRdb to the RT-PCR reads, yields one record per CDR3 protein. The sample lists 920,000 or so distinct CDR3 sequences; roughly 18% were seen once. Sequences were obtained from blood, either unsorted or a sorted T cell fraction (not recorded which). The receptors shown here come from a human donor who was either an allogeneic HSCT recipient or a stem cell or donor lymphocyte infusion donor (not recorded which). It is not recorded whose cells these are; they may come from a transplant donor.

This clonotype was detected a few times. This CDR3 is CASSPRQGDTEAFF. In nucleotides, the CDR3 is TGTGCCAGCTCACCACGACAGGGCGACACTGAAGCTTTCTTT. V and J are TRBV18 and TRBJ1-1; 7 bases are shared with TRBD1. There are 14 residues in the CDR3. Trimming removed 1 base from V and 3 bases from J; junction bases left unmatched: 2. CDR1 is KGHSH, CDR2 LQKENI, per germline.

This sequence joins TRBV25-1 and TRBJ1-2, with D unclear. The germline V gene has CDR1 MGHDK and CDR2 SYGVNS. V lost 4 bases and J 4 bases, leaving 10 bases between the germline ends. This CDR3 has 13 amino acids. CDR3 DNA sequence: TGTGCCAGCAGTGTTACGCAGTTCTATGGCTACACCTTC. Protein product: CASSVTQFYGYTF.

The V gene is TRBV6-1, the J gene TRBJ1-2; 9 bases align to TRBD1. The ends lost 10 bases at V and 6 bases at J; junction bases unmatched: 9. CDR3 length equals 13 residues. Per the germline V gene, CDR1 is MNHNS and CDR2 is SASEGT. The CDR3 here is CATTRTGENGYTF. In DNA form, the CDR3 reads TGTGCCACCACAAGGACAGGGGAAAATGGCTACACCTTC.

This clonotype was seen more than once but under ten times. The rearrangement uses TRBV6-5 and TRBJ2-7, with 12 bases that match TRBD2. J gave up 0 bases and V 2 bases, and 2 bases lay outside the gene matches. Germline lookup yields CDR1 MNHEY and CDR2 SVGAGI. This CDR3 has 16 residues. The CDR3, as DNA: TGTGCCAGCAGTTACCGGACTAGCGGGGTCTCCTACGAGCAGTACTTC. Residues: CASSYRTSGVSYEQYF.

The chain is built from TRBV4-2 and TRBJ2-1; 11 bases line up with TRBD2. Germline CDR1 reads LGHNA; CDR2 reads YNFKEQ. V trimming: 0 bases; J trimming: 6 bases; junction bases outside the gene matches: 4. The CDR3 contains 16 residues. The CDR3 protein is CASSQEGTSGVNEQFF. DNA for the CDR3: TGTGCCAGCAGCCAAGAGGGGACTAGCGGTGTCAATGAGCAGTTCTTC.

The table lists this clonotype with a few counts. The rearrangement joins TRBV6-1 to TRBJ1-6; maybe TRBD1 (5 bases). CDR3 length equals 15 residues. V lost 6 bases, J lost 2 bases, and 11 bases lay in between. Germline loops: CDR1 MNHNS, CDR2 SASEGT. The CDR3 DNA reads TGTGCCAGCAGGGGGCGAGGCACCTATAATTCACCCCTCCACTTT. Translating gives CASRGRGTYNSPLHF.